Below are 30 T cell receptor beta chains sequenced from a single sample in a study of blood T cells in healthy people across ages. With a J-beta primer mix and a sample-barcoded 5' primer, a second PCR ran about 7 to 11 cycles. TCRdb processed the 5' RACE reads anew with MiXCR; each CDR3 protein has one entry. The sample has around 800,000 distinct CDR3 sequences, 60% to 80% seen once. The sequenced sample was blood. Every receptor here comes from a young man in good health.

The CDR3 DNA reads as TGTGCCAGCAGCCCCCTTATCATGGATTCACCCCTCCACTTT. It translates to CASSPLIMDSPLHF. The chain uses TRBV7-2 and TRBJ1-6; no firm D call. Germline values: CDR1 SGHTA, CDR2 FQGNSA. Trimming removed 5 bases from V and 8 bases from J, with 13 bases in between. The length of the CDR3 is 14 residues.

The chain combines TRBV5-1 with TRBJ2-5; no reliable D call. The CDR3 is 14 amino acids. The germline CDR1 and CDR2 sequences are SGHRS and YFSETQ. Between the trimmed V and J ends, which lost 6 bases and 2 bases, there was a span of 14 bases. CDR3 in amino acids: CASNHGRVQETQYF. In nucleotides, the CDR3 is TGCGCCAGCAACCACGGACGGGTACAAGAGACCCAGTACTTC. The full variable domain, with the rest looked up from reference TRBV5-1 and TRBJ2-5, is KAGVTQTPRYLIKTRGQQVTLSCSPISGHRSVSWYQQTPGQGLQFLFEYFSETQRNKGNFPGRFSGRQFSNSRSEMNVSTLELGDSALYLCASNHGRVQETQYFGPGTRLLVL.

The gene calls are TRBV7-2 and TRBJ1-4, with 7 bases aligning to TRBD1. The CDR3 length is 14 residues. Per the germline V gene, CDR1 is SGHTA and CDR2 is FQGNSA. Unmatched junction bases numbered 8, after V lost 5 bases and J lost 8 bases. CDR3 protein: CASSPDRVREKLFF. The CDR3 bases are TGTGCCAGCAGCCCCGACAGGGTCCGGGAAAAACTGTTTTTT.

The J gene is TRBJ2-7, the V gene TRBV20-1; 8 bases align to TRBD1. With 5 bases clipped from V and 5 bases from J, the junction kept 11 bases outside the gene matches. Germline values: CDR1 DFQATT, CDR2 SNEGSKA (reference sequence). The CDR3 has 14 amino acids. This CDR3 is CSAPAGQGGDEQYF. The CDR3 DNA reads TGCAGTGCTCCGGCCGGACAGGGAGGAGACGAGCAGTACTTC.

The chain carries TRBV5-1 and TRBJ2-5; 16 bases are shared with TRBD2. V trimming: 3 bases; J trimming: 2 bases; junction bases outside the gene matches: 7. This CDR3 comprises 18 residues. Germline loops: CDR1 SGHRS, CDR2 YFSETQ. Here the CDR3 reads CASSYGTSGGALQETQYF. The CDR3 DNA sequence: TGCGCCAGCAGCTACGGGACTAGCGGGGGGGCCCTTCAAGAGACCCAGTACTTC.

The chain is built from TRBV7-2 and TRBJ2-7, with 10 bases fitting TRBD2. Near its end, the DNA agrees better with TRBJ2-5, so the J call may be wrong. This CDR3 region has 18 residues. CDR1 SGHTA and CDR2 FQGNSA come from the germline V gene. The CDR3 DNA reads TGTGCCAGCAGCTTAGCGGGAGGTAGCGGGGGGTCCCCGGAGACCCAGTACTTC. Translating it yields CASSLAGGSGGSPETQYF.

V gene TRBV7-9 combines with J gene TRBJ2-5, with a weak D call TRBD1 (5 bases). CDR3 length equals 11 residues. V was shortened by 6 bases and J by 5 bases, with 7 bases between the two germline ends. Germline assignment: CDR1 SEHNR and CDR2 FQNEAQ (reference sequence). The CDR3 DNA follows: TGTGCCAGCAGGAACAGGGAGACCCAGTACTTC. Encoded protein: CASRNRETQYF.

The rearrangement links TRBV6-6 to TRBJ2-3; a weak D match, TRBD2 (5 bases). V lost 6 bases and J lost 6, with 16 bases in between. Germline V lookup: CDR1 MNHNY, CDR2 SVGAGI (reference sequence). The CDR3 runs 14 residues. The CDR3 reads CASSPRTPSDTQYF. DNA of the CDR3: TGTGCCAGCAGCCCTAGGACTCCGAGCGATACGCAGTATTTT.

CDR3 DNA: TGTGCCAGCAGGTCTCAGGGGGGTGGTCAGCCCCAGCATTTT. The encoded protein is CASRSQGGGQPQHF. This chain uses TRBV27 with TRBJ1-5; 7 nucleotides align to TRBD1. Germline CDR1 MNHEY, CDR2 SMNVEV (reference sequence). This CDR3 comprises 14 residues. J was trimmed by 6 bases and V by 6 bases; bases with no gene match: 8.

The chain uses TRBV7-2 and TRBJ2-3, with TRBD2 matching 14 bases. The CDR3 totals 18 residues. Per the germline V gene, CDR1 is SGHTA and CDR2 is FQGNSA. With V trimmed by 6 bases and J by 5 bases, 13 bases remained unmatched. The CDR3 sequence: CASSYPRRLAGGLDTQYF. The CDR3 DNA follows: TGTGCCAGCAGTTACCCCCGAAGACTAGCGGGGGGGCTAGATACGCAGTATTTT. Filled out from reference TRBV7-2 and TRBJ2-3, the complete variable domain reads GAGVSQSPSNKVTEKGKDVELRCDPISGHTALYWYRQSLGQGLEFLIYFQGNSAPDKSGLPSDRFSAERTGGSVSTLTIQRTQQEDSAVYLCASSYPRRLAGGLDTQYFGPGTRLTVL.

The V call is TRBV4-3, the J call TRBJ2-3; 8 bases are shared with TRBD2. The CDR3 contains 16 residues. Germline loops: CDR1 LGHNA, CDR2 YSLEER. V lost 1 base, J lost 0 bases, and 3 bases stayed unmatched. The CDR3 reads CASSQAGGLSTDTQYF. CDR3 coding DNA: TGCGCCAGCAGCCAAGCGGGGGGGCTGAGCACAGATACGCAGTATTTT.

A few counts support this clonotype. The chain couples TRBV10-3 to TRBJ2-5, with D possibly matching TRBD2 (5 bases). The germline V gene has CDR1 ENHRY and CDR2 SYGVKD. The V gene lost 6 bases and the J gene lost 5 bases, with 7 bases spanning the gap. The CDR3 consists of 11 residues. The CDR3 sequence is CAISGGETQYF. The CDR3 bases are TGTGCCATCAGCGGCGGGGAGACCCAGTACTTC.

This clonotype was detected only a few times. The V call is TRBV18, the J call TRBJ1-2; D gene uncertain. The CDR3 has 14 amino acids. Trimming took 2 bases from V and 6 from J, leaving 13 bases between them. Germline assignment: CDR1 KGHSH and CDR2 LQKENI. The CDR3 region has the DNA TGTGCCAGCTCACCAAACGGCCTTAAGAATGGCTACACCTTC. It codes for CASSPNGLKNGYTF. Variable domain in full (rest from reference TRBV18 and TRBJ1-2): NAGVMQNPRHLVRRRGQEARLRCSPMKGHSHVYWYRQLPEEGLKFMVYLQKENIIDESGMPKERFSAEFPKEGPSILRIQQVVRGDSAAYFCASSPNGLKNGYTFGSGTRLTVV.

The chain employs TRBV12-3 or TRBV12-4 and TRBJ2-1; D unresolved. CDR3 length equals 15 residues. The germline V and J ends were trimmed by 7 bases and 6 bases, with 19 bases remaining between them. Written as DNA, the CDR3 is TGTGCCAGCACCGCTCCGGGCCGGGCGCTCAATGAGCAGTTCTTC. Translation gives CASTAPGRALNEQFF.

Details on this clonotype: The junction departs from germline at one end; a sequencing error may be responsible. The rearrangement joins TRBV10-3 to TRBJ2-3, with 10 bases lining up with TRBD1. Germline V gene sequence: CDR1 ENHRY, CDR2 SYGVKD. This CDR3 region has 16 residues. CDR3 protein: CAISAGTGDYTDAQYF. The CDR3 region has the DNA TGTGCCATCAGTGCCGGGACAGGGGATTACACAGATGCGCAGTATTTT.

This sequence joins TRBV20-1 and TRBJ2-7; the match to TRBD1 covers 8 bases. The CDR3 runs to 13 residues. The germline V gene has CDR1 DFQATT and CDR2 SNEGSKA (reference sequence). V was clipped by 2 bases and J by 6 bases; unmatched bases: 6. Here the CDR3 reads CSARNSGGSEQYF. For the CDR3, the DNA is TGCAGTGCTAGAAACTCAGGGGGCAGCGAGCAGTACTTC.

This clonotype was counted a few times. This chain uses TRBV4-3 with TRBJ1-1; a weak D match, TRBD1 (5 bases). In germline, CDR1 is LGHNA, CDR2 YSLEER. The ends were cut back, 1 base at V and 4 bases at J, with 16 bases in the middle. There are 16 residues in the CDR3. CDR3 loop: CASSQVPARVGTEAFF. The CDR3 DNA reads TGCGCCAGCAGCCAAGTCCCGGCCAGGGTGGGCACTGAAGCTTTCTTT.

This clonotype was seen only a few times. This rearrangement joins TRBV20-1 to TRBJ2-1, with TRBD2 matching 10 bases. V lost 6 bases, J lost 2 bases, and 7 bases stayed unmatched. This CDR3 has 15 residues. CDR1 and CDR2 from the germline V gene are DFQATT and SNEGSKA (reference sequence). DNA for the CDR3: TGCAGTGCAAACAGAGCGGGGGGGCCCTACAATGAGCAGTTCTTC. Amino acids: CSANRAGGPYNEQFF.

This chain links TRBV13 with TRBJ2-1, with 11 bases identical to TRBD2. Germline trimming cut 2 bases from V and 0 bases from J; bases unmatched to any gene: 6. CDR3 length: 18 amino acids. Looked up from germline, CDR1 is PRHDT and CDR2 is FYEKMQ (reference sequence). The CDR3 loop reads CASSLPSGGISSYNEQFF. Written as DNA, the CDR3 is TGTGCCAGCAGCTTACCTAGCGGGGGGATTAGCTCCTACAATGAGCAGTTCTTC.

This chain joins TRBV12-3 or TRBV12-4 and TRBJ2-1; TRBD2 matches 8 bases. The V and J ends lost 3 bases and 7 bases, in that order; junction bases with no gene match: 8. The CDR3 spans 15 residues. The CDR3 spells CASSLGAGVGNEQFF. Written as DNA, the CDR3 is TGTGCCAGCAGTTTGGGAGCGGGGGTAGGTAATGAGCAGTTCTTC.

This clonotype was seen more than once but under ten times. Here the CDR3 reads CSVMDLEWATGRTEAFF. CDR3 in DNA: TGCAGCGTTATGGACCTAGAGTGGGCTACGGGGAGGACTGAAGCTTTCTTT. The chain joins TRBV29-1 to TRBJ1-1; D is uncertain. The CDR3 spans 17 residues. Germline V lookup: CDR1 SQVTM, CDR2 ANQGSEA. V was cut by 5 bases and J by 5 bases, with 27 bases left in between.

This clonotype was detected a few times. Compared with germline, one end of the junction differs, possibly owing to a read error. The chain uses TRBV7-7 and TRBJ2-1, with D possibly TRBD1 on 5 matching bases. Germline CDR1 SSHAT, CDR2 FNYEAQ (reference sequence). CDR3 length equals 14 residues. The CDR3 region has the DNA TGTGCTAGCAGCTTATCAGGGAAGGGGAATGAGCAGTTCTTC. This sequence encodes CASSLSGKGNEQFF.

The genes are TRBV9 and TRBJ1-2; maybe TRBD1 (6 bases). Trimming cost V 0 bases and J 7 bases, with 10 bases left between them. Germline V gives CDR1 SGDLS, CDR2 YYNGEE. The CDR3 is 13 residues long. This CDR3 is CASSVEGGAGYTF. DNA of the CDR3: TGTGCCAGCAGCGTAGAGGGGGGGGCTGGCTACACCTTC.

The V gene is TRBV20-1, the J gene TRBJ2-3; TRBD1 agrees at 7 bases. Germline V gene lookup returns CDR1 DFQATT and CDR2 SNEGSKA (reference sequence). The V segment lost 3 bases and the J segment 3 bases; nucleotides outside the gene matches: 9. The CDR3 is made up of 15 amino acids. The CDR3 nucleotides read TGCAGTGCTAGCCCTCCGACAGGGCGGACAGATACGCAGTATTTT. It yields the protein CSASPPTGRTDTQYF.

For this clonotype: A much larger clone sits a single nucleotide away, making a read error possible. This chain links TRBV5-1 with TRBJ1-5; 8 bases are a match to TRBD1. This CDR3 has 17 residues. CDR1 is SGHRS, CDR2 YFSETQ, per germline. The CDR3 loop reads CANSFAPGQGEGQPQHF. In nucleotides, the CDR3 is TGCGCCAACAGCTTCGCCCCTGGACAGGGCGAAGGTCAGCCCCAGCATTTT.

In DNA form, the CDR3 reads TGCGGCGGGGGGACGGCGGACGGGACCCAGTACTTC. This translates into CGGGTADGTQYF. The genes are TRBV20-1 and TRBJ2-5, with 8 bases identical to TRBD2. The germline gives CDR1 DFQATT, CDR2 SNEGSKA (reference sequence). CDR3 length: 12 amino acids.

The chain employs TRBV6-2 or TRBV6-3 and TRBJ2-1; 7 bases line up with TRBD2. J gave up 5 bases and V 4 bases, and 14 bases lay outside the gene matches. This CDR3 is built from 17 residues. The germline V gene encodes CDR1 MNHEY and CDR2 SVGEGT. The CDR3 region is CASSLPNLARGDNEQFF. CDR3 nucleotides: TGTGCCAGCAGTTTACCTAACCTTGCTCGGGGGGACAATGAGCAGTTCTTC.

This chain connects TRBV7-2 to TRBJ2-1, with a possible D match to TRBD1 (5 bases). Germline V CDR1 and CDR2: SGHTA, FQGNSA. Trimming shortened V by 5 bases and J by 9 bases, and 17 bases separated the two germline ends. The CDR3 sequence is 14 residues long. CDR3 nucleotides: TGTGCCAGCAGCACCTTGGGGATCCAGGGTGAGCAGTTCTTC. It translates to CASSTLGIQGEQFF.

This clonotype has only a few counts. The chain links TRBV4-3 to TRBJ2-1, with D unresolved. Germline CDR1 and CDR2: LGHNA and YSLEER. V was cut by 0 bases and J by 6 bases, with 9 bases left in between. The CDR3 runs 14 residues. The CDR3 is CASSQDQQSNEQFF. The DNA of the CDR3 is TGCGCCAGCAGCCAAGATCAACAGTCCAATGAGCAGTTCTTC.

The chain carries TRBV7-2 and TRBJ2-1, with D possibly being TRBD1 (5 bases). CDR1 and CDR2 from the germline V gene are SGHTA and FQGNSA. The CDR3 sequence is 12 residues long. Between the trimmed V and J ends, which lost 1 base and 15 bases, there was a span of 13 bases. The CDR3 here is CASSLDWGDGFF. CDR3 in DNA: TGTGCCAGCAGCTTAGATTGGGGCGATGGGTTCTTC.